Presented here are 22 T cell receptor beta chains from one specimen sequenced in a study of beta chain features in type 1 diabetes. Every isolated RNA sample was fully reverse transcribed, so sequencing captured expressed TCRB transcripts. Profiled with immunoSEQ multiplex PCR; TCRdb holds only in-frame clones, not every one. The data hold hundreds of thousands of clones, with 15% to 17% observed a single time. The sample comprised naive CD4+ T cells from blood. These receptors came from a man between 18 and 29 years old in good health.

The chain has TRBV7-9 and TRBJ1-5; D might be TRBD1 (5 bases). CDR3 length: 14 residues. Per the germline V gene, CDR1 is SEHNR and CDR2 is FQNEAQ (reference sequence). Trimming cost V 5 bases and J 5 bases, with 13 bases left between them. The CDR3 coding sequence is TGTGCCAGCAGCCGAGGGACTAGATATCAGCCCCAGCATTTT. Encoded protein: CASSRGTRYQPQHF.

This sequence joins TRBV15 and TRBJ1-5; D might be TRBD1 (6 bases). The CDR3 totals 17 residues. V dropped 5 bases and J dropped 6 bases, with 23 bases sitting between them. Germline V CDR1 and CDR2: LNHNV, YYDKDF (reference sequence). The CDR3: CATSPRLSGGLGQPQHF. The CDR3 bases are TGTGCCACCAGCCCCCGGCTCTCGGGGGGCCTCGGTCAGCCCCAGCATTTT.

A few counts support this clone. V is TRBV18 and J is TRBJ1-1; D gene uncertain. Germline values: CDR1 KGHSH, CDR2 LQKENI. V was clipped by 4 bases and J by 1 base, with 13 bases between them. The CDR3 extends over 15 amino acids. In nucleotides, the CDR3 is TGTGCCAGCTCACTAGCTTTGGCGGCGAACACTGAAGCTTTCTTT. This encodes CASSLALAANTEAFF.

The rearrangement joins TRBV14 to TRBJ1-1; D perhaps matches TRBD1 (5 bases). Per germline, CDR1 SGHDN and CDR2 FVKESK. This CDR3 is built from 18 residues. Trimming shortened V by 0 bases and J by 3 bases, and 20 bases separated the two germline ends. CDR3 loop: CASSQEITVWGVDTEAFF. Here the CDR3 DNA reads TGTGCCAGCAGCCAAGAGATAACAGTGTGGGGGGTTGACACTGAAGCTTTCTTT.

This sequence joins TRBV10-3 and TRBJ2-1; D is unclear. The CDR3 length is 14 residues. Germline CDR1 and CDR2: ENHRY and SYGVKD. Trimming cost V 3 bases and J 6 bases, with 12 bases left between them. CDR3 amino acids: CAISDPKGRNEQFF. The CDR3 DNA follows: TGTGCCATCAGTGATCCGAAAGGCCGCAATGAGCAGTTCTTC.

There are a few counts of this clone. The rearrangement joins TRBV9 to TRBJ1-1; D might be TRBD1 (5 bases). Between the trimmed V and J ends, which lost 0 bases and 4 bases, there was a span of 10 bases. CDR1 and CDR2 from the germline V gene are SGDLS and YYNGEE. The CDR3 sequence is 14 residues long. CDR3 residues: CASSVATGGTEAFF. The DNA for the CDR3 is TGTGCCAGCAGCGTAGCCACAGGAGGCACTGAAGCTTTCTTT.

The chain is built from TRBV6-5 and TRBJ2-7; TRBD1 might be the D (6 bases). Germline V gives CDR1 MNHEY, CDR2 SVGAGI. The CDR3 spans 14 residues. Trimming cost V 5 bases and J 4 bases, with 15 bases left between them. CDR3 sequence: CASSPGVAGYEQYF. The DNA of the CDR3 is TGTGCCAGCAGTCCAGGGGTGGCAGGGTACGAGCAGTACTTC.

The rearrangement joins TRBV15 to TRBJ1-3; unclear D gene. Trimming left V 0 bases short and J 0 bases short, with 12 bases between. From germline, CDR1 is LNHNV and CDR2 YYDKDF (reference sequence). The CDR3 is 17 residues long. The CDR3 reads CATSRDRRFLSGNTIYF. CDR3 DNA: TGTGCCACCAGCAGAGATAGGAGGTTCCTCTCTGGAAACACCATATATTTT.

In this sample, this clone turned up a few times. CDR3 region: CASSQGRSAYEQYF. DNA of the CDR3: TGTGCCAGCAGTCAGGGACGGTCGGCCTACGAGCAGTACTTC. This chain joins TRBV28 and TRBJ2-7; perhaps D is TRBD1 or TRBD2 (5 bases each). The germline gives CDR1 MDHEN, CDR2 SYDVKM. Trimming stripped 5 bases from V and 2 bases from J, with 13 bases between. This CDR3 has 14 amino acids.

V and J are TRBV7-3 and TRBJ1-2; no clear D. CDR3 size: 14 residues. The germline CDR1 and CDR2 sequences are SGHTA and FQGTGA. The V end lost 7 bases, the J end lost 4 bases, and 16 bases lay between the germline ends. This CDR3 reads CASTLDRDSYGYTF. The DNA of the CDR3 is TGTGCCAGCACCTTGGACCGTGACTCCTATGGCTACACCTTC.

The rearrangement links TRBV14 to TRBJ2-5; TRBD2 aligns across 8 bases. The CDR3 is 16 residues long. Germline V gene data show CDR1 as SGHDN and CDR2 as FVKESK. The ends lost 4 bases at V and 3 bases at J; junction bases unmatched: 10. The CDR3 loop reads CASSPGLARPKETQYF. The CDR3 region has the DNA TGTGCCAGCAGCCCCGGACTAGCACGTCCCAAAGAGACCCAGTACTTC.

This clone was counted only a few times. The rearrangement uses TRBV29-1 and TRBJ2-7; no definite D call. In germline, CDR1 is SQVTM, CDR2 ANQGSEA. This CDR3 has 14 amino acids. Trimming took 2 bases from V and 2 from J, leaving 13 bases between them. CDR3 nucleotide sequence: TGCAGCGTTGAAAGTAGGCGGAGTCCCTACGAGCAGTACTTC. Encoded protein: CSVESRRSPYEQYF.

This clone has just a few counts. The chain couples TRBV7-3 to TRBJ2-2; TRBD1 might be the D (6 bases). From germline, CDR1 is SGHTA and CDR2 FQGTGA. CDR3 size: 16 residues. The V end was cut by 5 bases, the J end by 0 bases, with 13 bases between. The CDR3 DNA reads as TGTGCCAGCAGCCCGAGGACAGAGTCGAACACCGGGGAGCTGTTTTTT. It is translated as CASSPRTESNTGELFF.

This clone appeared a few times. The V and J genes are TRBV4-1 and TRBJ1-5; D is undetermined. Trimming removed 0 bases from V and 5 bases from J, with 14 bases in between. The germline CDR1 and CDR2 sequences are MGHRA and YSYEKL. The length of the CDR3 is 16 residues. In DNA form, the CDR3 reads TGCGCCAGCAGCCAAGAAGGGCATGGCGACTATCAGCCCCAGCATTTT. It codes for CASSQEGHGDYQPQHF.

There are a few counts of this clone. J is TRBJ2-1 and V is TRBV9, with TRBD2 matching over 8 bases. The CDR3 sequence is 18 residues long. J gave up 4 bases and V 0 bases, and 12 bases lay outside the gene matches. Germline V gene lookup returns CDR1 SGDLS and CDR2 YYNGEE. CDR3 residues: CASSVGWWGTRLYNEQFF. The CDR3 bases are TGTGCCAGCAGCGTAGGGTGGTGGGGGACTAGATTATACAATGAGCAGTTCTTC.

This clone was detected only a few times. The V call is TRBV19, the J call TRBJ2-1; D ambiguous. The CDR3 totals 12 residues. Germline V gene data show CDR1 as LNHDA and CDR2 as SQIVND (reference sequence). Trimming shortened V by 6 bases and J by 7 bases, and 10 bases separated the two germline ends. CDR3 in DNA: TGTGCCAGTAGCCGAAACCCTAATGAGCAGTTCTTC. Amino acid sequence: CASSRNPNEQFF.

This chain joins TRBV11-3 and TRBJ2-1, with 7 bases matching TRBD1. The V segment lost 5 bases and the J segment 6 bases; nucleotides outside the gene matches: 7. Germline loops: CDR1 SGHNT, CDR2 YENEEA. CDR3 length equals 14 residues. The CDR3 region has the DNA TGTGCCAGCAGCCCCCGACAGGGTCGCAATGAGCAGTTCTTC. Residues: CASSPRQGRNEQFF.

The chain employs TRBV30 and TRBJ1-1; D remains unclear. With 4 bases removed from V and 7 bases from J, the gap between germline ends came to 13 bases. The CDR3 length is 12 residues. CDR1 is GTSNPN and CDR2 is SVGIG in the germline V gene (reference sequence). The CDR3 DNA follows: TGTGCCTGGAATTTGCGATTTAGTGAAGCTTTCTTT. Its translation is CAWNLRFSEAFF.

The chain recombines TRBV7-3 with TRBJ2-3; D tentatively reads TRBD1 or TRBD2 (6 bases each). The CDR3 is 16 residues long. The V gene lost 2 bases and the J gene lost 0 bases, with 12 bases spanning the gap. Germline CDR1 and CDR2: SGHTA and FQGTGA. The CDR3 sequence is CASSLEGGVSTDTQYF. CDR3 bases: TGTGCCAGCAGCTTAGAGGGGGGCGTAAGCACAGATACGCAGTATTTT. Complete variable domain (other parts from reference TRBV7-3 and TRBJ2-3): GAGVSQTPSNKVTEKGKYVELRCDPISGHTALYWYRQSLGQGPEFLIYFQGTGAADDSGLPNDRFFAVRPEGSVSTLKIQRTERGDSAVYLCASSLEGGVSTDTQYFGPGTRLTVL.

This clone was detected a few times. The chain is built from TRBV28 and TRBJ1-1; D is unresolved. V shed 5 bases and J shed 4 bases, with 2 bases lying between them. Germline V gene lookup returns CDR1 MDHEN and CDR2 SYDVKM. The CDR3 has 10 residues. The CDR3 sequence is CASSLTEAFF. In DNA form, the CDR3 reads TGTGCCAGCAGTCTCACTGAAGCTTTCTTT.

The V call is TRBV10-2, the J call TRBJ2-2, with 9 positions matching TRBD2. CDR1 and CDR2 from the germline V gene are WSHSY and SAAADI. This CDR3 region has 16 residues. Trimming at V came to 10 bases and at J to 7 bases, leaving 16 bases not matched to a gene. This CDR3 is CAIDVTSGLQSGELFF. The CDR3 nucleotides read TGCGCCATCGATGTGACTAGCGGACTCCAGAGCGGGGAGCTGTTTTTT.

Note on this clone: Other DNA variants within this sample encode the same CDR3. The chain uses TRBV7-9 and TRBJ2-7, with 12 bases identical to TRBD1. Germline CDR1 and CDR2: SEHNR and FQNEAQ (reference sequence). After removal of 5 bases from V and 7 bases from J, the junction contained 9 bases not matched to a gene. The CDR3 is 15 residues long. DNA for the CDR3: TGTGCCAGCAGCCCCCCGGGACAGGGGGCAGGGGAGCAGTACTTC. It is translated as CASSPPGQGAGEQYF.